This TCR beta chain comes out of a study of blood T cell repertoires in COVID-19. Libraries were prepared by immunoSEQ multiplex PCR; TCRdb keeps only in-frame clonotypes and omits some of them. The sample records about 250,000 clones, about 80% being singletons. This clone was found a few times. V shed 4 bases and J 0 bases; nucleotides not matched to a gene: 5. There are 16 residues in the CDR3. Assignments of participants to cohorts depended upon their own reported clinical history. The sequence was obtained from a woman in her 40s who had been exposed to COVID-19. The V gene is TRBV23-1, the J gene TRBJ1-4, with 7 positions matching TRBD1. TRBV23-1 is reported as an ORF; its role is uncertain. The sample was PBMCs or T cells enriched from blood (not recorded which). This chain's CDR3 is CASSLGQDATNEKLFF. For the CDR3, the DNA is TGCGCCAGCAGTCTTGGACAGGACGCAACTAATGAAAAACTGTTTTTT.